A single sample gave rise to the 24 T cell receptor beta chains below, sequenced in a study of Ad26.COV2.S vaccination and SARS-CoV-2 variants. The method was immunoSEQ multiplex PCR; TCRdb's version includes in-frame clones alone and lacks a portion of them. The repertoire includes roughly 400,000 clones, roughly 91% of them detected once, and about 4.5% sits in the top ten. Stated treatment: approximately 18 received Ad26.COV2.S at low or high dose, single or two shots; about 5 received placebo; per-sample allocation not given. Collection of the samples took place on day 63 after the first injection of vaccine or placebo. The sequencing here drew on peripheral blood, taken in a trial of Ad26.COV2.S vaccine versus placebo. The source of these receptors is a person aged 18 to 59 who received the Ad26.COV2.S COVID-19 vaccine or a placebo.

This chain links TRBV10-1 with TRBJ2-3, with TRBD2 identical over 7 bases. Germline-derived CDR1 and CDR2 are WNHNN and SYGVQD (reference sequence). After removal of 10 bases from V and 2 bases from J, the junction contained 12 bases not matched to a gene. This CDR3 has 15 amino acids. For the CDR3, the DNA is TGCGCCACTAAACTGCGGGGGACCCACACAGATACGCAGTATTTT. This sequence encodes CATKLRGTHTDTQYF.

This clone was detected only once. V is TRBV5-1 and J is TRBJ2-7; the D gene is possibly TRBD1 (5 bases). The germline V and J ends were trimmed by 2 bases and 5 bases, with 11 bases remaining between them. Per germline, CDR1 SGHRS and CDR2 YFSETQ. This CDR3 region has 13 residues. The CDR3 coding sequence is TGCGCCAGCAGCTTACAGGTTGGTCACGAGCAGTACTTC. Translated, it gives CASSLQVGHEQYF.

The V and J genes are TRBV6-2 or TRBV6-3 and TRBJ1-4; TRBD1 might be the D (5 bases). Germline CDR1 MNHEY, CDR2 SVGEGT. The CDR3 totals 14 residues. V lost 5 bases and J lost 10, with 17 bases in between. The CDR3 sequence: CASSNGGLTGKLFF. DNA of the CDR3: TGTGCCAGCAGTAACGGGGGTTTAACCGGAAAACTGTTTTTT.

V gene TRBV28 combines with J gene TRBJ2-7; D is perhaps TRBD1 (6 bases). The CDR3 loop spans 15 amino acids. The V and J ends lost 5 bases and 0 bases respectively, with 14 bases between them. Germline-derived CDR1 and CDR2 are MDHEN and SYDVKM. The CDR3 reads CASSLDPRGSYEQYF. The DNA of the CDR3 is TGTGCCAGCAGTCTAGACCCCAGGGGCTCCTACGAGCAGTACTTC.

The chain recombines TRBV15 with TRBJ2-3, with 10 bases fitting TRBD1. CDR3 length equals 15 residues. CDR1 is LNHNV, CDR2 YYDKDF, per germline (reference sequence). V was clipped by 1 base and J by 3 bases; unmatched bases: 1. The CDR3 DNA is TGTGCCACCAGCAGAGGGGACAGGGGTACAGATACGCAGTATTTT. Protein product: CATSRGDRGTDTQYF.

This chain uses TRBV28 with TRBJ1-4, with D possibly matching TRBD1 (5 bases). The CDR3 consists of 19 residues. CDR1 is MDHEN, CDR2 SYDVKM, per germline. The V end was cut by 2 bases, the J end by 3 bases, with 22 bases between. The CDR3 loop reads CASSLEGTLGFGANEKLFF. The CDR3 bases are TGTGCCAGCAGTTTAGAGGGGACGCTGGGGTTCGGGGCTAATGAAAAACTGTTTTTT.

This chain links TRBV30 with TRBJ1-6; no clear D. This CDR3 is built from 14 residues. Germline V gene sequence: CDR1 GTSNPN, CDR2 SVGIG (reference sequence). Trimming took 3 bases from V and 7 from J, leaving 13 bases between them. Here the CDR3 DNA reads TGTGCCTGGAGCGACGGACTCATCAATTCACCCCTCCACTTT. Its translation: CAWSDGLINSPLHF.

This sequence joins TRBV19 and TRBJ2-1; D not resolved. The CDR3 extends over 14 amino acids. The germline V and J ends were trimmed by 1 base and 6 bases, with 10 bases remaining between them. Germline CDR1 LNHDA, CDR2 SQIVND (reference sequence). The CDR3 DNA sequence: TGTGCCAGTAGTATAGGGTTTGGAGTCAATGAGCAGTTCTTC. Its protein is CASSIGFGVNEQFF.

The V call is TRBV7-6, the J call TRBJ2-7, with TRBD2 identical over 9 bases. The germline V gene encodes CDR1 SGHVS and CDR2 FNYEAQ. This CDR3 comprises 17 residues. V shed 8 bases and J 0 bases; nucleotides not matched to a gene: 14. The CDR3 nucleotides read TGTGCCAGCTTCCCCACTCCGGGACTAGCTAACTCCTACGAGCAGTACTTC. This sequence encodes CASFPTPGLANSYEQYF.

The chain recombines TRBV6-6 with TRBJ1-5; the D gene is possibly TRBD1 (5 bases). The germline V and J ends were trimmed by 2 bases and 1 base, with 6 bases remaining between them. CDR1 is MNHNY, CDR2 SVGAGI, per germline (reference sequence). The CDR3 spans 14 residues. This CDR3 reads CASSYRQSNQPQHF. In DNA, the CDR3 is TGTGCCAGCAGTTACAGACAGAGCAATCAGCCCCAGCATTTT.

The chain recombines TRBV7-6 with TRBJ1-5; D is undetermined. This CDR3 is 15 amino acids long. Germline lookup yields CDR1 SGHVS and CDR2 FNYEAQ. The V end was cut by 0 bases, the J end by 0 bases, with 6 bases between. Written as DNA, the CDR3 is TGTGCCAGCAGCTTAGCTGAGTATAGCAATCAGCCCCAGCATTTT. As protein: CASSLAEYSNQPQHF.

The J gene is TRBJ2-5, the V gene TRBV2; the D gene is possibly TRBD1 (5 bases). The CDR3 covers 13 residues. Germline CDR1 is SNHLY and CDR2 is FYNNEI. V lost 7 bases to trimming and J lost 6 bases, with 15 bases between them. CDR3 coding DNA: TGTGCCAGCACCGGGCAGGGTGGAAAGACCCAGTACTTC. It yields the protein CASTGQGGKTQYF.

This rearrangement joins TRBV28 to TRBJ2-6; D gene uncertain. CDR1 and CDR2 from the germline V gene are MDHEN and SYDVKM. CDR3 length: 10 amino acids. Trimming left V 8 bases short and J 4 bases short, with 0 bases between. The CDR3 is CASGANVLTF. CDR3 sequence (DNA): TGTGCCAGCGGGGCCAACGTCCTGACTTTC.

The CDR3: CASSQRFGPTAQYF. CDR3 sequence (DNA): TGTGCCAGCAGCCAAAGGTTTGGGCCGACGGCGCAGTATTTT. The rearrangement joins TRBV3-1 (or the pseudogene TRBV3-2) to TRBJ2-3; no clear D gene. Per germline, CDR1 LGHDT and CDR2 YNNKEL (reference sequence). The V end was cut by 2 bases, the J end by 10 bases, with 16 bases between. This CDR3 comprises 14 residues.

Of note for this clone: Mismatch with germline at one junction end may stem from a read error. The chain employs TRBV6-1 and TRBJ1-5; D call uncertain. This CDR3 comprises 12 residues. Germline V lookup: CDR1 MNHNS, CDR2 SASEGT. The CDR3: CASREVAEPQHF. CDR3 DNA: TGTGCCAGCAGAGAAGTAGCTGAGCCCCAGCATTTT.

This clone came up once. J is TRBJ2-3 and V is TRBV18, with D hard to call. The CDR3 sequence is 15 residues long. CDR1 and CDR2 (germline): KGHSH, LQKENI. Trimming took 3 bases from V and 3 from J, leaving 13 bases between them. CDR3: CASSPAALRTDTQYF. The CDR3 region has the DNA TGTGCCAGCTCACCGGCCGCACTCAGGACAGATACGCAGTATTTT.

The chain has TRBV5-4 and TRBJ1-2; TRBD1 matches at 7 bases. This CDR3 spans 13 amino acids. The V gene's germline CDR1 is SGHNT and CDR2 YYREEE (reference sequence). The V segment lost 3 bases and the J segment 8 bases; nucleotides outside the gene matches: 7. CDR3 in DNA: TGTGCCAGCAGCTGGGACAGTTCGTTGGGCTACACCTTC. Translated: CASSWDSSLGYTF. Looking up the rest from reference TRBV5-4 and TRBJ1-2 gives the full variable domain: ETGVTQSPTHLIKTRGQQVTLRCSSQSGHNTVSWYQQALGQGPQFIFQYYREEENGRGNFPPRFSGLQFPNYSSELNVNALELDDSALYLCASSWDSSLGYTFGSGTRLTVV.

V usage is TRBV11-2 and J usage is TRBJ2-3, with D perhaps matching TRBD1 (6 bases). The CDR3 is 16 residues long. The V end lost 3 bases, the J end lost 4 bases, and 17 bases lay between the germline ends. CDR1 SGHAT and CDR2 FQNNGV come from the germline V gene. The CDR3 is CASSFRGGVGPDTQYF. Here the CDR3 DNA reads TGTGCCAGCAGCTTTCGAGGGGGAGTGGGGCCAGATACGCAGTATTTT.

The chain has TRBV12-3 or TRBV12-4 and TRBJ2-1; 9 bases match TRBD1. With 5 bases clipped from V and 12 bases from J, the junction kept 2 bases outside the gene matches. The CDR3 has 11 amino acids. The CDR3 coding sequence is TGTGCCAGCAGTGAGGGACAGGGGCAGTTCTTC. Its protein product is CASSEGQGQFF.

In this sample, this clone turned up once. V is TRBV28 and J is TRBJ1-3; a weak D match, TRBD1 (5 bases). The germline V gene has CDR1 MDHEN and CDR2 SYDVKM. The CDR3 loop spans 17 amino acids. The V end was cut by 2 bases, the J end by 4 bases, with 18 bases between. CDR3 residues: CASSLIIGAVSGNTIYF. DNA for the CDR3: TGTGCCAGCAGTTTAATAATCGGGGCCGTATCGGGAAACACCATATATTTT.

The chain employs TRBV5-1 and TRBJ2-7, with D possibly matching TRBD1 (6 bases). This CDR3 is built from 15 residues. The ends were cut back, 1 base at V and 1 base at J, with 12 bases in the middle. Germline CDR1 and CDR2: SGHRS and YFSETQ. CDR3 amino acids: CASSLLVRGSYEQYF. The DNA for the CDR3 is TGCGCCAGCAGCTTGTTAGTCAGGGGATCCTACGAGCAGTACTTC.

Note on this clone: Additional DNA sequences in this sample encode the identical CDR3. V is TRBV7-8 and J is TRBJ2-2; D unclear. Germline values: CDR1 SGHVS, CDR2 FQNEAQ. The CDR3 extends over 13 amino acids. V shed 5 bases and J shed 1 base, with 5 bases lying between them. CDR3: CASSLKNTGELFF. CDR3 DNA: TGTGCCAGCAGCCTAAAGAACACCGGGGAGCTGTTTTTT.

The CDR3 reads CASSYRDREADTQYF. CDR3 sequence (DNA): TGCGCCAGCAGCTACCGGGACAGGGAGGCAGATACGCAGTATTTT. The rearrangement uses TRBV5-1 and TRBJ2-3, with 9 positions matching TRBD1. CDR3 length equals 15 residues. Germline lookup yields CDR1 SGHRS and CDR2 YFSETQ. The V segment lost 3 bases and the J segment 4 bases; nucleotides outside the gene matches: 6.

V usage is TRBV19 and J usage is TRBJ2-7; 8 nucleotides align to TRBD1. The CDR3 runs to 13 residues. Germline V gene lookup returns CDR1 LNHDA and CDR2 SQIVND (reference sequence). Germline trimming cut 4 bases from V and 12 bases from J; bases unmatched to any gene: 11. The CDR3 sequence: CASSTIRGQMPYF. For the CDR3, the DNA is TGTGCCAGTAGTACTATCAGGGGGCAGATGCCGTACTTC.